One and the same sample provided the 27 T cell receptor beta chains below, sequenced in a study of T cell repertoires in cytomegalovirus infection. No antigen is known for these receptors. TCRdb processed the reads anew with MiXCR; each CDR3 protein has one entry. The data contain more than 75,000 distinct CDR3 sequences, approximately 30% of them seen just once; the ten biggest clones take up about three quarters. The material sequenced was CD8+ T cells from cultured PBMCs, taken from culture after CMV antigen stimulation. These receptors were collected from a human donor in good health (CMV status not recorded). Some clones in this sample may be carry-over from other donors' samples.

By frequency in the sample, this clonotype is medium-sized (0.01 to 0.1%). CDR3 sequence reads: CASSLGGLGELFF. CDR3 coding DNA: TGTGCCAGCAGCTTAGGAGGTTTGGGGGAGCTGTTTTTT. This rearrangement joins TRBV7-6 to TRBJ2-2; D not resolved. The germline V gene has CDR1 SGHVS and CDR2 FNYEAQ. V dropped 1 base and J dropped 8 bases, with 8 bases sitting between them. This CDR3 has 13 residues.

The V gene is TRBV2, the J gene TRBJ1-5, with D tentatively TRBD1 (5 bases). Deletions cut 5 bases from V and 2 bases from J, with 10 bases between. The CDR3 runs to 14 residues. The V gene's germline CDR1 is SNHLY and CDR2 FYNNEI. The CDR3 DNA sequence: TGTGCCAGCAGTCAGACAGAGGGCAATCAGCCCCAGCATTTT. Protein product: CASSQTEGNQPQHF.

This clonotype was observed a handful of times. CDR3 residues: CASTMGLAGQETQYF. The CDR3 nucleotides read TGTGCCAGCACCATGGGACTAGCGGGCCAAGAGACCCAGTACTTC. The rearrangement uses TRBV9 and TRBJ2-5, with 12 bases fitting TRBD2. This CDR3 contains 15 residues. Germline V CDR1 and CDR2: SGDLS, YYNGEE. V gave up 6 bases and J gave up 1 base; unmatched junction bases: 4.

The CDR3 bases are TGTGCCAGCAGCGATACAGGCGAGCAGTACTTC. Amino acids: CASSDTGEQYF. The V call is TRBV6-8, the J call TRBJ2-7, with D perhaps TRBD1 (5 bases). CDR3 size: 11 residues. Germline values: CDR1 MNHGY, CDR2 SAAAGT. V was cut by 6 bases and J by 6 bases, with 9 bases left in between.

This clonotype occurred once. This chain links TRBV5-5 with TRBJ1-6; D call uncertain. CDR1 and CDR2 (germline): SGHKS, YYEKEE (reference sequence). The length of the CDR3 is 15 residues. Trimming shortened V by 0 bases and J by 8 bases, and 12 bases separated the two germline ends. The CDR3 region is CASSLGGLGYSPLHF. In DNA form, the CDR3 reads TGTGCCAGCAGCTTGGGGGGTTTGGGCTATTCACCCCTCCACTTT.

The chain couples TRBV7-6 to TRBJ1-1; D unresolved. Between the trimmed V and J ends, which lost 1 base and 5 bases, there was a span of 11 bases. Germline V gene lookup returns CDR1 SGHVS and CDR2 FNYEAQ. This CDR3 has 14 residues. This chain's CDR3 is CASSLVDGETEAFF. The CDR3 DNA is TGTGCCAGCAGCTTAGTGGATGGGGAGACTGAAGCTTTCTTT.

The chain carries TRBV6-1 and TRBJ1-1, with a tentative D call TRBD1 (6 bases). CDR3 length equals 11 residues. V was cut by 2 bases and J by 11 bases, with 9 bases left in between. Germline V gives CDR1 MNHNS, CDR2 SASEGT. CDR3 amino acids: CASSENREAFF. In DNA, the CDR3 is TGTGCCAGCAGTGAAAACAGGGAGGCTTTCTTT.

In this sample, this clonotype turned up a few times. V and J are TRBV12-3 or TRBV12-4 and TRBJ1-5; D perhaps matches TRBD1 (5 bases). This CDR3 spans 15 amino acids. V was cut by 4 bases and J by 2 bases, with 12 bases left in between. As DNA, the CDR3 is TGTGCCAGCAGTTACCCGGAACAGGGCAATCAGCCCCAGCATTTT. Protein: CASSYPEQGNQPQHF.

DNA for the CDR3: TGTGCCAGCAGCCGACAGGGGGAGGGTGAGCAGTTCTTC. It translates to CASSRQGEGEQFF. The chain couples TRBV6-4 to TRBJ2-1, with 9 bases fitting TRBD1. Germline-derived CDR1 and CDR2 are MRHNA and SNTAGT. This CDR3 is built from 13 residues. Trimming at V came to 6 bases and at J to 9 bases, leaving 6 bases not matched to a gene.

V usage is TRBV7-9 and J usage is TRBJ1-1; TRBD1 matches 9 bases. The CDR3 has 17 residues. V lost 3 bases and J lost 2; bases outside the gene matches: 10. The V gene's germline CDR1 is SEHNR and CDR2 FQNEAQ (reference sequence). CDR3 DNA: TGTGCCAGCAGCTTTACAGGGGGCGCGAGAGGAAACACTGAAGCTTTCTTT. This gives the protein CASSFTGGARGNTEAFF.

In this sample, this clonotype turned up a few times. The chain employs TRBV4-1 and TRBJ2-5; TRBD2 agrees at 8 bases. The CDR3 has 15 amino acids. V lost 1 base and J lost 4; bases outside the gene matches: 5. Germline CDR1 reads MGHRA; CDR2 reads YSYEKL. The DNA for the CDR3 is TGCGCCAGCAGCCAAGGGACTAGCTGGGGAGAGACCCAGTACTTC. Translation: CASSQGTSWGETQYF.

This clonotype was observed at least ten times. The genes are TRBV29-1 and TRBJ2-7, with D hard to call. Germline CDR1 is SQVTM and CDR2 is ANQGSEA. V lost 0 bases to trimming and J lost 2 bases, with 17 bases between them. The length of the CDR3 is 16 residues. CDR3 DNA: TGCAGCGTTGAAGATAAAACTTTGGGGTCAACCTACGAGCAGTACTTC. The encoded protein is CSVEDKTLGSTYEQYF.

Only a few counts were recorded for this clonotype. The CDR3 loop reads CASNPGSGADEQFF. The CDR3 DNA follows: TGTGCCAGCAACCCGGGCTCAGGGGCGGATGAGCAGTTCTTC. The rearrangement links TRBV7-6 to TRBJ2-1; D might be TRBD1 (6 bases). The V and J ends lost 7 bases and 8 bases respectively, with 18 bases between them. The CDR3 covers 14 residues. Per germline, CDR1 SGHVS and CDR2 FNYEAQ.

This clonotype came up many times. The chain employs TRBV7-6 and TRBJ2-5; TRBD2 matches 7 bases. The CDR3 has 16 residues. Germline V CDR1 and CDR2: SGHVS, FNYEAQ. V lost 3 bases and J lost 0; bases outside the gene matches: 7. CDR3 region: CASSLLLAAHQETQYF. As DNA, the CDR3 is TGTGCCAGCAGCTTGCTTCTAGCGGCCCACCAAGAGACCCAGTACTTC.

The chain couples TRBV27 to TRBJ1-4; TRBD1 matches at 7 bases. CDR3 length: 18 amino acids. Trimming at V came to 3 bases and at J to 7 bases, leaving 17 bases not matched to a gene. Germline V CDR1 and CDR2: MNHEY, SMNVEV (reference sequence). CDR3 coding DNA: TGTGCCAGCAGTTTTTACAGGGGCCGAACAGACCCCCGTGAAAAACTGTTTTTT. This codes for CASSFYRGRTDPREKLFF.

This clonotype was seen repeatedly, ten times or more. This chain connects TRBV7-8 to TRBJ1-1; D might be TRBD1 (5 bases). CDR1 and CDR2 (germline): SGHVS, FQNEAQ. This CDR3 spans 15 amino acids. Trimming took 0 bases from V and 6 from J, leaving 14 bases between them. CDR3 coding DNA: TGTGCCAGCAGCTTAGCGGGGCCGCAGGGCTCTGAAGCTTTCTTT. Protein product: CASSLAGPQGSEAFF.

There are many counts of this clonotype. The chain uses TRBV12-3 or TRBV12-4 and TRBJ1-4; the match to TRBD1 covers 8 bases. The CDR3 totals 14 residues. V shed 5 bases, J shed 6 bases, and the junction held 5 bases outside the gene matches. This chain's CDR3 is CASSARGRDEKLFF. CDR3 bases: TGTGCCAGCAGTGCCAGGGGGCGCGATGAAAAACTGTTTTTT.

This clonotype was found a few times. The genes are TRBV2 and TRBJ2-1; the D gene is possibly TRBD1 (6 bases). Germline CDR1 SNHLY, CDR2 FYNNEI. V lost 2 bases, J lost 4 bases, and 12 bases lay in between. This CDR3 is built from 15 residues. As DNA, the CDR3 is TGTGCCAGCAGTGAATGGGGGCCGGGATACAATGAGCAGTTCTTC. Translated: CASSEWGPGYNEQFF. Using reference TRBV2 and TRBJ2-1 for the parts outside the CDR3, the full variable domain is EPEVTQTPSHQVTQMGQEVILRCVPISNHLYFYWYRQILGQKVEFLVSFYNNEISEKSEIFDDQFSVERPDGSNFTLKIRSTKLEDSAMYFCASSEWGPGYNEQFFGPGTRLTVL.

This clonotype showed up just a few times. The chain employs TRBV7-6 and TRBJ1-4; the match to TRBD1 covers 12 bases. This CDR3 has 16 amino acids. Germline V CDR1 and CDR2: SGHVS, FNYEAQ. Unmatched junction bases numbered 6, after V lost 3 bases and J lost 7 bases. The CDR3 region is CASSFGTGGGIEKLFF. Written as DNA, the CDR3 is TGTGCCAGCAGCTTCGGGACAGGGGGCGGAATTGAAAAACTGTTTTTT.

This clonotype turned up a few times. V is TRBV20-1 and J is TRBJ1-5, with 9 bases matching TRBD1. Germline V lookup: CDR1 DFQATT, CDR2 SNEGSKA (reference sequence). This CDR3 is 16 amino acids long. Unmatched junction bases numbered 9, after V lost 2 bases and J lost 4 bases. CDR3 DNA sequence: TGCAGTGCTAGACCCCGGGACAGGGAAATAAATCAGCCCCAGCATTTT. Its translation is CSARPRDREINQPQHF.

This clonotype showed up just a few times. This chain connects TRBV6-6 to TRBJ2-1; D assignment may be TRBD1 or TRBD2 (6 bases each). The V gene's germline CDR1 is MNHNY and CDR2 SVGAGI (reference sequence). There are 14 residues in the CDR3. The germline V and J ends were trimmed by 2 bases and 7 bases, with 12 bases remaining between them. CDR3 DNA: TGTGCCAGCAGTTACGGGGGGCAGTGGAATGAGCAGTTCTTC. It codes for CASSYGGQWNEQFF.

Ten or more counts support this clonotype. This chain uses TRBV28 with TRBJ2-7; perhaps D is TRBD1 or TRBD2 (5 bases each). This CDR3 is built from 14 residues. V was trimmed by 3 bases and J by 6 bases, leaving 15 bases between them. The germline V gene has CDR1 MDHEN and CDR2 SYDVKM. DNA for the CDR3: TGTGCCAGCAGTTTGTCGGGACCCCAGGTCGAGCAGTACTTC. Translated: CASSLSGPQVEQYF.

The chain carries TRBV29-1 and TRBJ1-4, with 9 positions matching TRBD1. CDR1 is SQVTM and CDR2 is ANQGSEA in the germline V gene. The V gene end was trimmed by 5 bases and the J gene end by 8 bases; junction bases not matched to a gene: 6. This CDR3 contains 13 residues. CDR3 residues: CSVLDRGGEKLFF. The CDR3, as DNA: TGCAGCGTTCTGGACAGGGGTGGGGAAAAACTGTTTTTT.

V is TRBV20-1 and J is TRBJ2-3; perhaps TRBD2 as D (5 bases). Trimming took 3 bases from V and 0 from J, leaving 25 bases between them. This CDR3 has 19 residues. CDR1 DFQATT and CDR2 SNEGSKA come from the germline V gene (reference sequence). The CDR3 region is CSASPRARANLGSTDTQYF. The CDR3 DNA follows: TGCAGTGCTAGCCCGAGAGCGCGGGCCAATCTTGGGAGCACAGATACGCAGTATTTT.

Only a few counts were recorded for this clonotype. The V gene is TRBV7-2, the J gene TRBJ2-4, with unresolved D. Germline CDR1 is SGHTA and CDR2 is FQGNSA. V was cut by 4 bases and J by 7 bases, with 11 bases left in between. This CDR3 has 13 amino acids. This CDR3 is CASSSGRSNIQYF. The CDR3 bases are TGTGCCAGCAGCTCCGGCCGTTCGAACATTCAGTACTTC.

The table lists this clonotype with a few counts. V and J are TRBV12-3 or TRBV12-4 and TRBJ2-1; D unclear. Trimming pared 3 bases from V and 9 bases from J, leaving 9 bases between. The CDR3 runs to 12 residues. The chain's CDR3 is CASSLLAFEQFF. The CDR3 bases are TGTGCCAGCAGTTTGCTTGCGTTTGAGCAGTTCTTC.

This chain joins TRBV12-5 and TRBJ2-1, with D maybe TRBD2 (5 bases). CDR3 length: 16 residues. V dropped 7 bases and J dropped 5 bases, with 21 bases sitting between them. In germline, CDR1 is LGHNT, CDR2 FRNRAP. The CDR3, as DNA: TGTGCTAGTGTGCCCCTTTCGACGGGGAGAGACAATGAGCAGTTCTTC. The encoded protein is CASVPLSTGRDNEQFF.